These 3 T cell receptor beta chains share one sample of origin, sequenced in a study of control samples from healthy donors and cancer patients (dated by TCRdb to 2018 to 2021). Library preparation employed the immunoSEQ multiplex PCR assay. Held by TCRdb, this immuneACCESS table contains in-frame sequences only and omits some clones. Under half of the omission traces to an unresolved V gene where checked; the cause of the rest is unknown. In all, the sample holds around 94,000 clones, and about 91% of those were seen once. Around 2.3% of the sample rests with the top ten. The sample comprised blood. All receptors come from a woman aged 18-29 years in good health.

This chain joins TRBV7-8 and TRBJ1-5; TRBD1 matches 7 bases. CDR1 SGHVS and CDR2 FQNEAQ come from the germline V gene. CDR3 length equals 18 residues. Trimming cost V 1 base and J 0 bases; bases outside gene matches: 9. The CDR3 protein is CASSLGPHRGYSNQPQHF. The DNA for the CDR3 is TGTGCCAGCAGCTTAGGCCCCCACAGGGGATATAGCAATCAGCCCCAGCATTTT.

The chain recombines TRBV27 with TRBJ2-1; TRBD1 might be the D (5 bases). Germline assignment: CDR1 MNHEY and CDR2 SMNVEV (reference sequence). The CDR3 is 17 residues long. Trimming stripped 6 bases from V and 4 bases from J, with 22 bases between. CDR3 sequence reads: CASRMRQRPYLYNEQFF. CDR3 bases: TGTGCCAGCAGGATGAGACAGCGACCTTACTTATACAATGAGCAGTTCTTC.

The chain uses TRBV19 and TRBJ1-2, with TRBD1 matching 7 bases. V shed 4 bases, J shed 4 bases, and the junction held 6 bases outside the gene matches. The germline gives CDR1 LNHDA, CDR2 SQIVND (reference sequence). CDR3 size: 14 residues. The CDR3 nucleotides are TGTGCCAGTAGTACTAAAGGGACAGTCTATGGCTACACCTTC. Encoded protein: CASSTKGTVYGYTF.